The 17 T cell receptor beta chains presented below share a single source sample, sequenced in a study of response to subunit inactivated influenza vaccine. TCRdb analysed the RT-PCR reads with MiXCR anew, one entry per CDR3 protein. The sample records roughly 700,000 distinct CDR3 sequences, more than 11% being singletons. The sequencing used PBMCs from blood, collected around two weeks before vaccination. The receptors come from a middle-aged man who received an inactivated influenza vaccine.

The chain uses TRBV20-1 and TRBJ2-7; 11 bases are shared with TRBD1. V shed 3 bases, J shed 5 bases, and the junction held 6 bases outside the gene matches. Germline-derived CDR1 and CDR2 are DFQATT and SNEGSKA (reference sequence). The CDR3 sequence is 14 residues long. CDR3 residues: CSARGQGGWDEQYF. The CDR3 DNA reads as TGCAGTGCTAGGGGACAGGGGGGTTGGGACGAGCAGTACTTC.

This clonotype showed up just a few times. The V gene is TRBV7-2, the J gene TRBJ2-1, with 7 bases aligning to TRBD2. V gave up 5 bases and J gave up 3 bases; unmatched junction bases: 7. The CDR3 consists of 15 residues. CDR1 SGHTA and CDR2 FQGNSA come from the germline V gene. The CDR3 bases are TGTGCCAGCAGCCCCGCGGGGGTACTCTACAATGAGCAGTTCTTC. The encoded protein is CASSPAGVLYNEQFF.

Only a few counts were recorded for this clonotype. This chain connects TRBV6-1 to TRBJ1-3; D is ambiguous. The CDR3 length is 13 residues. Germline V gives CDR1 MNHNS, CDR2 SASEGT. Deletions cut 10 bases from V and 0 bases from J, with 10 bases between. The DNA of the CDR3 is TGTGCCATCATGAGTTACTCTGGAAACACCATATATTTT. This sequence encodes CAIMSYSGNTIYF.

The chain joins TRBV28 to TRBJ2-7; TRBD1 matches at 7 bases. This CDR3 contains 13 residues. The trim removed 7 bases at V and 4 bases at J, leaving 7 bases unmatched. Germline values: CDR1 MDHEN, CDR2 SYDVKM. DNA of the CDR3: TGTGCCAGCACCATGACAGGGAAGTACGAGCAGTACTTC. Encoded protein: CASTMTGKYEQYF.

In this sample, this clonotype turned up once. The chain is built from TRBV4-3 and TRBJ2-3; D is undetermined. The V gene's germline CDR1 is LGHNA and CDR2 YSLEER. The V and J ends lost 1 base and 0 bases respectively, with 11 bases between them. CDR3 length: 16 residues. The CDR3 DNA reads TGCGCCAGCAGCCAAGGAGCAGCCCCGAGCACAGATACGCAGTATTTT. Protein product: CASSQGAAPSTDTQYF.

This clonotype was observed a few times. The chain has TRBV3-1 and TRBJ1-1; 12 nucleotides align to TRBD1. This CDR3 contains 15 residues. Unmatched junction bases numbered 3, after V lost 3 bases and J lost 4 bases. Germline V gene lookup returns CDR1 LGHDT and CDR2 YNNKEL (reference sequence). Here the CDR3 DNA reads TGTGCCAGCAGCCAGGGACAGGGGGCGGTCACTGAAGCTTTCTTT. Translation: CASSQGQGAVTEAFF.

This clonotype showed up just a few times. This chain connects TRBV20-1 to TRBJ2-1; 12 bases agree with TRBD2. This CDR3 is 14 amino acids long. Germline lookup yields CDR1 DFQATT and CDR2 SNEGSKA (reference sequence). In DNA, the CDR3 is TGCAGCCAGACTAGCGGGAGTGTTTTCGTTGAGCAGTTCTTC. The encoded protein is CSQTSGSVFVEQFF.

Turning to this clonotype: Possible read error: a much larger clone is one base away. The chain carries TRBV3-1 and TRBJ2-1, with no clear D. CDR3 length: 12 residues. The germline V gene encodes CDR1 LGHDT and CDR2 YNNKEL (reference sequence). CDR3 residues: CASGHRLGEQFF. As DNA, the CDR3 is TGTGCCAGCGGCCACCGACTGGGTGAGCAGTTCTTC.

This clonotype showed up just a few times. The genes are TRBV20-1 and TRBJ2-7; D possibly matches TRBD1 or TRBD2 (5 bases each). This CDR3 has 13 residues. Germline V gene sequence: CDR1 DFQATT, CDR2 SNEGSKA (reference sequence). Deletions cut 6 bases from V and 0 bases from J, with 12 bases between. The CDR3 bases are TGCAGTGCGGACGGGACGCACTCCTACGAGCAGTACTTC. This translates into CSADGTHSYEQYF.

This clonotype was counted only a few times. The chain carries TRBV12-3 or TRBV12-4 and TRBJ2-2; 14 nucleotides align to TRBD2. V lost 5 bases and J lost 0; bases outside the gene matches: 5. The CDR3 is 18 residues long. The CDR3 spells CASSLWTSGRPNTGELFF. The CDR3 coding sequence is TGTGCCAGCAGTCTTTGGACTAGCGGGAGGCCGAACACCGGGGAGCTGTTTTTT.

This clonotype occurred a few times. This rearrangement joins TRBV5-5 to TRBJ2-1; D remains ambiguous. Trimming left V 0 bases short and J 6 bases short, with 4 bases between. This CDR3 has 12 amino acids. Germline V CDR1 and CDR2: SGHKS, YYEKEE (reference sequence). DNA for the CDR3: TGTGCCAGCAGCTTGGAGCCCAATGAGCAGTTCTTC. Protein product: CASSLEPNEQFF.

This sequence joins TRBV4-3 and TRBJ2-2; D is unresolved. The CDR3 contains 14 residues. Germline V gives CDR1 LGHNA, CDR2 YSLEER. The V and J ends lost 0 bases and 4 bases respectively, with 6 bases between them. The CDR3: CASSQDPATGELFF. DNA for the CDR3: TGCGCCAGCAGCCAAGATCCGGCCACCGGGGAGCTGTTTTTT.

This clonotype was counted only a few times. CDR3 sequence reads: CASTLGSNEAFF. The CDR3 bases are TGTGCTAGTACTCTGGGGTCTAATGAAGCTTTCTTT. This chain connects TRBV12-3 or TRBV12-4 to TRBJ1-1; D remains ambiguous. This CDR3 is built from 12 residues.

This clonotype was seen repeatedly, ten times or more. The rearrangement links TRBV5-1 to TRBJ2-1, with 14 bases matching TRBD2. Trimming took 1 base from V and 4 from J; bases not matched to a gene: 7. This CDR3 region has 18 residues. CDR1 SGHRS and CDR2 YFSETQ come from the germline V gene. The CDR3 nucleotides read TGCGCCAGCAGCTTGTACGGGACTAGCGGGAGTCGTTACAATGAGCAGTTCTTC. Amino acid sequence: CASSLYGTSGSRYNEQFF.

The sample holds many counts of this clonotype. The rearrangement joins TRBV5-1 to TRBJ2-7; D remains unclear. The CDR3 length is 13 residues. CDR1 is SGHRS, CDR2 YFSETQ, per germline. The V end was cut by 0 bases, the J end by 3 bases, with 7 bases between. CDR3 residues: CASSLGDGYEQYF. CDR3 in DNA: TGCGCCAGCAGCTTGGGAGACGGCTACGAGCAGTACTTC.

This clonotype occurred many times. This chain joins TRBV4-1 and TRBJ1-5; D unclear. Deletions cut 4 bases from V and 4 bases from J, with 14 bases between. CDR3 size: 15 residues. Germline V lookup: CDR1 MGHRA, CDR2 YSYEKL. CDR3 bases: TGCGCCAGCAGCCGCATGGGGATTGTTAATCAGCCCCAGCATTTT. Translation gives CASSRMGIVNQPQHF.

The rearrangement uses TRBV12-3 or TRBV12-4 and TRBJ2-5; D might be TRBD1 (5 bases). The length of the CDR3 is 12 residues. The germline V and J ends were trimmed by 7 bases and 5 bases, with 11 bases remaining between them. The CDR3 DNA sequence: TGTGCCAGCAAACAGGAGTTGGAGACCCAGTACTTC. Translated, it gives CASKQELETQYF.